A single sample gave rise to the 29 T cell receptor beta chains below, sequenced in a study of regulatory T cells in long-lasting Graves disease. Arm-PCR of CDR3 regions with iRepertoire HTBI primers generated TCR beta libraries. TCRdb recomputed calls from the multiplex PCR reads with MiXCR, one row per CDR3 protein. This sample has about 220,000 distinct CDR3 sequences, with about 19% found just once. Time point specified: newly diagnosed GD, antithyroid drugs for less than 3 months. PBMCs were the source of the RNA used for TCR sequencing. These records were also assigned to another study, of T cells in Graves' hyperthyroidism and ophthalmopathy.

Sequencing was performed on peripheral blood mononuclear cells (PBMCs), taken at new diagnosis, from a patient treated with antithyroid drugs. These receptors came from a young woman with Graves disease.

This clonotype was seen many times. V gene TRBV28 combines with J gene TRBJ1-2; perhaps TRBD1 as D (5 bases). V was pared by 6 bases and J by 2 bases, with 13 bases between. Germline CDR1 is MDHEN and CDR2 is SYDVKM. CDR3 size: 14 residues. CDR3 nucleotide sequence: TGTGCCAGCAGGCCTCCGGGACTCAACTATGGCTACACCTTC. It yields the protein CASRPPGLNYGYTF.

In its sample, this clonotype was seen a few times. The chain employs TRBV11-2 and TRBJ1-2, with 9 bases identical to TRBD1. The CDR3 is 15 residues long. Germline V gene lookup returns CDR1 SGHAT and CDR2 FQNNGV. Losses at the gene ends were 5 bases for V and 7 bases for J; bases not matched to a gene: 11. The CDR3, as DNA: TGTGCCAGCAGCCTCGGGACAGGGAGGTTCTTTGGCTACACCTTC. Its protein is CASSLGTGRFFGYTF.

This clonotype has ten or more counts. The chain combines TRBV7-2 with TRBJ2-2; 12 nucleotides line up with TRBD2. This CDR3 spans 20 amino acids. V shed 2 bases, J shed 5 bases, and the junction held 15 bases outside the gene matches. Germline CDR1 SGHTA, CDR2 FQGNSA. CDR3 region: CASSLRVSGLAGRDTGELFF. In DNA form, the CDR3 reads TGTGCCAGCAGCTTACGGGTATCCGGACTAGCGGGAAGAGATACCGGGGAGCTGTTTTTT.

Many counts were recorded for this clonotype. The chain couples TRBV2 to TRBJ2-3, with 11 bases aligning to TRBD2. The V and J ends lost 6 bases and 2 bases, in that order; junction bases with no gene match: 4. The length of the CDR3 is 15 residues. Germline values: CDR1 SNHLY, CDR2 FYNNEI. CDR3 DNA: TGTGCCAGCAGGGGACTAGCGGCTAACACAGATACGCAGTATTTT. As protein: CASRGLAANTDTQYF.

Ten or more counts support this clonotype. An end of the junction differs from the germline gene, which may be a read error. Here the CDR3 DNA reads TGTGCCAGTCGTATTCAGACAGGGGTGGTTGCTGAAGCTTTCTTT. Its translation: CASRIQTGVVAEAFF. The genes are TRBV19 and TRBJ1-1; 8 positions agree with TRBD1. Germline assignment: CDR1 LNHDA and CDR2 SQIVND (reference sequence). CDR3 size: 15 residues.

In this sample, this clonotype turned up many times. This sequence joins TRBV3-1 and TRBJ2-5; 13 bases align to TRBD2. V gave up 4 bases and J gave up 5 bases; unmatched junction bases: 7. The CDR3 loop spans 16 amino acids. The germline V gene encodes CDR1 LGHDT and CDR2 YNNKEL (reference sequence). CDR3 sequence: CASSLLAGGPRETQYF. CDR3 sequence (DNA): TGTGCCAGCAGCCTACTAGCGGGAGGGCCCAGGGAGACCCAGTACTTC.

The CDR3, as DNA: TGCAGTGCTGCCGGGACGGTTTACGAGCAGTACTTC. Its translation: CSAAGTVYEQYF. The J gene is TRBJ2-7, the V gene TRBV20-1; D is perhaps TRBD1 or TRBD2 (5 bases each). CDR1 DFQATT and CDR2 SNEGSKA come from the germline V gene (reference sequence). The CDR3 length is 12 residues. V was pared by 5 bases and J by 4 bases, with 12 bases between.

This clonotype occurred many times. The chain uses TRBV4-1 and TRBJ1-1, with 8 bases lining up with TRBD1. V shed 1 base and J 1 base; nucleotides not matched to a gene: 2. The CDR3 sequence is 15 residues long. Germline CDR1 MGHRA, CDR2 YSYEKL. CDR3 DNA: TGCGCCAGCAGCCAAGGGGACAGGAGGAACACTGAAGCTTTCTTT. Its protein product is CASSQGDRRNTEAFF.

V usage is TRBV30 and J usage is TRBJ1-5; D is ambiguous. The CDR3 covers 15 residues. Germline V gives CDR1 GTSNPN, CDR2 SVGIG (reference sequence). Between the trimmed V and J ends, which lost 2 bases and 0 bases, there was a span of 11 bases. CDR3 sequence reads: CAWSSRSLSNQPQHF. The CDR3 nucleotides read TGTGCCTGGAGTTCCCGGTCCCTTAGCAATCAGCCCCAGCATTTT.

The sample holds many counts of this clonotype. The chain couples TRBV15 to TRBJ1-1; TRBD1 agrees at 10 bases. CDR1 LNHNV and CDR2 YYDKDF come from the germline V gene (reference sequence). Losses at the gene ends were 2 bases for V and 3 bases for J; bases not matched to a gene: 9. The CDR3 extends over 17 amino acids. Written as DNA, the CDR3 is TGTGCCACCAGCAGAACTAAAGGGACAGGGGCGTACACTGAAGCTTTCTTT. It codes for CATSRTKGTGAYTEAFF.

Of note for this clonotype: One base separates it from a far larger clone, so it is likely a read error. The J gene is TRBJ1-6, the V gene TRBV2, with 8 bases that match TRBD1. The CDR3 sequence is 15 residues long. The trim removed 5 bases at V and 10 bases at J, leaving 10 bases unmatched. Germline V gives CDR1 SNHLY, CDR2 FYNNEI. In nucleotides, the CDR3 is TGTGCCAGCAGTTCAGCCCCACAGGGGGGCTCACCCCTCCACTTT. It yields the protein CASSSAPQGGSPLHF.

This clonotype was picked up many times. DNA of the CDR3: TGTGCCAGCATCTTCGGACAGGGAGGACCCAACTATGGCTACACCTTC. It translates to CASIFGQGGPNYGYTF. The genes are TRBV12-3 or TRBV12-4 and TRBJ1-2; 8 bases align to TRBD1. There are 16 residues in the CDR3. With V trimmed by 7 bases and J by 2 bases, 12 bases remained unmatched.

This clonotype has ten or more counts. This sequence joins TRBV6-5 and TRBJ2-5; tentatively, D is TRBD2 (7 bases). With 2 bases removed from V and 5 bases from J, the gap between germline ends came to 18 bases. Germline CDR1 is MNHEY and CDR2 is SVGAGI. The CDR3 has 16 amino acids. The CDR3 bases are TGTGCCAGCAGTTACGGAGGGGGGGCTTACGGGGAGACCCAGTACTTC. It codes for CASSYGGGAYGETQYF.

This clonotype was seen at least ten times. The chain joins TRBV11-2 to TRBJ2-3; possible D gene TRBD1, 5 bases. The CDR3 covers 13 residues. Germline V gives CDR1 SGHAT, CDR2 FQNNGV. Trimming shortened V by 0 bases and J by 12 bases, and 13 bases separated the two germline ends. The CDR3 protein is CASSLDRRGPQYF. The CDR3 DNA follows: TGTGCCAGCAGCTTAGATAGAAGGGGCCCCCAGTATTTT.

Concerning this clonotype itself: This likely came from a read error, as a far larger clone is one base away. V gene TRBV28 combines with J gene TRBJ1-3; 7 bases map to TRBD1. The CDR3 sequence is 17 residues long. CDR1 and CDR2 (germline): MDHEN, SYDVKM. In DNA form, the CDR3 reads TGTGCCAGCAGCTTATTAGAGGGGGCCCTCTCTGGAAACACCATATATTTT. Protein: CASSLLEGALSGNTIYF.

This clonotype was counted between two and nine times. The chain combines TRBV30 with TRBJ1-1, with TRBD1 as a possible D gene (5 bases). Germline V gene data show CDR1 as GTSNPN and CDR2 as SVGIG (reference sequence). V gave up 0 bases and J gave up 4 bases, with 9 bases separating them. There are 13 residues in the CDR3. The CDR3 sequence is CAWSVGGITEAFF. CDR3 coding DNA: TGTGCCTGGAGTGTCGGGGGTATCACTGAAGCTTTCTTT.

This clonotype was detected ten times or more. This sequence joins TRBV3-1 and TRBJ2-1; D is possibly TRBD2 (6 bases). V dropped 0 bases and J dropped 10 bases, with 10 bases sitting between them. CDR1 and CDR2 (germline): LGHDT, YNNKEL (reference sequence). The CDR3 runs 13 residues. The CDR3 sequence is CASSQDGGSEQFF. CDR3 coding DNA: TGTGCCAGCAGCCAAGATGGGGGGAGCGAGCAGTTCTTC.

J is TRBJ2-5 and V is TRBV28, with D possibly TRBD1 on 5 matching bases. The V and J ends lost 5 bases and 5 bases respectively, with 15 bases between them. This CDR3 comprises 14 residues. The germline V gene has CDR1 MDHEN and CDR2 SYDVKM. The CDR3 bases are TGTGCCAGCAGTACCCCAGGGTTTGATGAGACCCAGTACTTC. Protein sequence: CASSTPGFDETQYF.

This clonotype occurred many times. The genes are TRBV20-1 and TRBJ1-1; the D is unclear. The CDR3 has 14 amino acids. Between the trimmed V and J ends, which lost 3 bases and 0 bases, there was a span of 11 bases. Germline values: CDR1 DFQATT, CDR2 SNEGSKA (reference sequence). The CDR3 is CSARAGAMNTEAFF. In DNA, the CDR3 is TGCAGTGCTAGGGCAGGCGCGATGAACACTGAAGCTTTCTTT.

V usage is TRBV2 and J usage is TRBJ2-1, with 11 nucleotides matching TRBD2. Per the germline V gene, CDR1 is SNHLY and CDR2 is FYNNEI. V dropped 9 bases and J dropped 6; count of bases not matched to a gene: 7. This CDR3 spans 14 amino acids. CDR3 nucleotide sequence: TGTGCCAGATCACTAGCGGGAGACCGCAATGAGCAGTTCTTC. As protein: CARSLAGDRNEQFF.

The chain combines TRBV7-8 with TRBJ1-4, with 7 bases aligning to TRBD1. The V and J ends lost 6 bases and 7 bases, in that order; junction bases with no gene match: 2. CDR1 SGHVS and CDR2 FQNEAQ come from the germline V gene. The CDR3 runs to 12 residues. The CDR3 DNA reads TGTGCCAGCAGACAGGGGAGTGAAAAACTGTTTTTT. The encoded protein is CASRQGSEKLFF. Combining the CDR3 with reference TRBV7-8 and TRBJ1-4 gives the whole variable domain GAGVSQSPRYKVAKRGQDVALRCDPISGHVSLFWYQQALGQGPEFLTYFQNEAQLDKSGLPSDRFFAERPEGSVSTLKIQRTQQEDSAVYLCASRQGSEKLFFGSGTQLSVL.

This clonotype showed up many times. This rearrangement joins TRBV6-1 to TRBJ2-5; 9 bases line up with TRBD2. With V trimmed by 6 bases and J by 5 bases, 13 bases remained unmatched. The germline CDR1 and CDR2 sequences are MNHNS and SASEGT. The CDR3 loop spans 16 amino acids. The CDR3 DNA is TGTGCCAGCAGACGGGTGAAGGGACTAGCAGCGGAGACCCAGTACTTC. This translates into CASRRVKGLAAETQYF.

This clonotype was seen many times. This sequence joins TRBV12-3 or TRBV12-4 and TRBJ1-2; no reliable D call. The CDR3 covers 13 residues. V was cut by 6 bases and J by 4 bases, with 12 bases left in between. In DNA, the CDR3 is TGTGCCAGCAGCCCCGGACCAGCCTATGGCTACACCTTC. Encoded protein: CASSPGPAYGYTF.

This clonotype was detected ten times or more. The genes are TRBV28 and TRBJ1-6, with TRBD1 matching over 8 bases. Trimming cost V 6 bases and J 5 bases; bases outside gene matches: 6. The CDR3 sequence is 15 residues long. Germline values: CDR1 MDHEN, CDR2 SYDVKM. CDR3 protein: CASRLDRVDNSPLHF. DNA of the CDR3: TGTGCCAGCAGACTGGACAGGGTGGATAATTCACCCCTCCACTTT.

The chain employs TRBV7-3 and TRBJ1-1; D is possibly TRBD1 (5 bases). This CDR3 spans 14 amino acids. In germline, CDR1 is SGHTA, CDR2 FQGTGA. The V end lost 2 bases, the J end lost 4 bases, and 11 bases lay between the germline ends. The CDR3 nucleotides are TGTGCCAGCAGCTTATGTTGGGGGAGCACTGAAGCTTTCTTT. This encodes CASSLCWGSTEAFF.

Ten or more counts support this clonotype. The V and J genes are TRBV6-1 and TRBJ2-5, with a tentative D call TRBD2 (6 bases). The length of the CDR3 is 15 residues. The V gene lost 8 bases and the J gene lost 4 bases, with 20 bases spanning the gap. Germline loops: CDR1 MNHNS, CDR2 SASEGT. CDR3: CASCRYSGLRETQYF. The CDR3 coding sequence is TGTGCCAGCTGCCGCTACTCGGGACTCAGAGAGACCCAGTACTTC.

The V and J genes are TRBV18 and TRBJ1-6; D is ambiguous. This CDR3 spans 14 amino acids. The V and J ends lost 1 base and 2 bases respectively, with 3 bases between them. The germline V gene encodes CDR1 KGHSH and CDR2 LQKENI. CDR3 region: CASSPQTYNSPLHF. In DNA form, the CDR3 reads TGTGCCAGCTCACCACAGACCTATAATTCACCCCTCCACTTT.

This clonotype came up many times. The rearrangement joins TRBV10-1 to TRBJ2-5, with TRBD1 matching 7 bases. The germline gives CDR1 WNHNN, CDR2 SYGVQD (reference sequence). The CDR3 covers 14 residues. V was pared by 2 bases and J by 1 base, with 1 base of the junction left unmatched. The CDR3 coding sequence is TGCGCCAGCAGTGAGGACAGGGTCCAAGAGACCCAGTACTTC. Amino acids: CASSEDRVQETQYF.

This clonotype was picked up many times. The CDR3 bases are TGTGCCAGCAGCTTGCCGGGGACTGATGAAGAGACCCAGTACTTC. Protein: CASSLPGTDEETQYF. V is TRBV7-2 and J is TRBJ2-5; D possibly corresponds to TRBD2 (6 bases). The germline V gene has CDR1 SGHTA and CDR2 FQGNSA. V was trimmed by 3 bases and J by 3 bases, leaving 14 bases between them. This CDR3 is built from 15 residues.